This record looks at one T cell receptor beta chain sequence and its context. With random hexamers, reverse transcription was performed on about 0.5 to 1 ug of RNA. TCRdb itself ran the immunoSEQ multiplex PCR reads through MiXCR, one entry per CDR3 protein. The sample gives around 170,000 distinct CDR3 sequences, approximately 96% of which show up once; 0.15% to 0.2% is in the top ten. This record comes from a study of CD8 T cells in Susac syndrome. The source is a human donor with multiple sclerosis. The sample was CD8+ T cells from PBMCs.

CDR3 DNA sequence: TGTGCCACCGTGGGGGGGTCAACCGGGGAGCTGTTTTTT. Translating gives CATVGGSTGELFF. The gene calls are TRBV2 and TRBJ2-2, with TRBD2 matching over 7 bases. This CDR3 comprises 13 residues. V shed 10 bases, J shed 5 bases, and the junction held 7 bases outside the gene matches. CDR1 and CDR2 from the germline V gene are SNHLY and FYNNEI. Full variable domain (outside the CDR3, taken from reference TRBV2 and TRBJ2-2): EPEVTQTPSHQVTQMGQEVILRCVPISNHLYFYWYRQILGQKVEFLVSFYNNEISEKSEIFDDQFSVERPDGSNFTLKIRSTKLEDSAMYFCATVGGSTGELFFGEGSRLTVL.